A few counts support the clone carrying this T cell receptor (beta chain). The germline gives CDR1 SGDLS, CDR2 YYNGEE. The CDR3 contains 14 residues. V dropped 0 bases and J dropped 2 bases, with 9 bases sitting between them. Data came from immunoSEQ multiplex PCR; TCRdb stores just in-frame clones and leaves some out. The sample contains approximately 260,000 clones, nearly 85% of which appear only once. This sample was included in a study of blood T cell repertoires in COVID-19. Study-level background: Sites across the United States, Italy and Spain contributed samples from acute and convalescent COVID-19. Sources were T cells, B-cell-depleted T cells, or PBMCs; the material itself was cDNA or gDNA.

The sequence was collected from a human donor in a cohort sampled during active COVID-19. The rearrangement links TRBV9 to TRBJ2-7; possible D gene TRBD2, 5 bases. The sequenced sample consisted of peripheral blood. This CDR3 reads CASSVGYGTYEQYF. The CDR3 DNA follows: TGTGCCAGCAGCGTAGGGTACGGGACCTACGAGCAGTACTTC.